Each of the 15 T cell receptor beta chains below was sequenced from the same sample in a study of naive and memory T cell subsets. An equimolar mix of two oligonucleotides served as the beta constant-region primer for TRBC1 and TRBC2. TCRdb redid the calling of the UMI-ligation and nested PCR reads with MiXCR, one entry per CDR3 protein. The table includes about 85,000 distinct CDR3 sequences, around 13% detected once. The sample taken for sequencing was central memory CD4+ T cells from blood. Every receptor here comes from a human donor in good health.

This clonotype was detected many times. The CDR3 DNA is TGCAGCGTAAGGCGGGAGTGGAGGACAGATACGCAGTATTTT. Residues: CSVRREWRTDTQYF. The chain has TRBV29-1 and TRBJ2-3, with 7 positions matching TRBD2. The CDR3 is 14 amino acids. The germline V gene encodes CDR1 SQVTM and CDR2 ANQGSEA. J gave up 3 bases and V 6 bases, and 9 bases lay outside the gene matches.

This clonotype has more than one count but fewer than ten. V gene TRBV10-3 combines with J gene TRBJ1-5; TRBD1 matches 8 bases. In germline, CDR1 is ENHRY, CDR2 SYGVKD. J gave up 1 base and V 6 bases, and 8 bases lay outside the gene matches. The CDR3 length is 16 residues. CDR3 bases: TGTGCCATCAGCGACACACGACAGGGGAGCAATCAGCCCCAGCATTTT. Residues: CAISDTRQGSNQPQHF.

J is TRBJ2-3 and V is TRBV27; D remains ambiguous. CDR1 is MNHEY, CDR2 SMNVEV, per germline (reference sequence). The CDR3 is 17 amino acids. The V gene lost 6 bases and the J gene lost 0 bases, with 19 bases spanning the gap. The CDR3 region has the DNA TGTGCCAGCAGCCTTAGGGTGGGCAGTACTAGCACAGATACGCAGTATTTT. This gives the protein CASSLRVGSTSTDTQYF.

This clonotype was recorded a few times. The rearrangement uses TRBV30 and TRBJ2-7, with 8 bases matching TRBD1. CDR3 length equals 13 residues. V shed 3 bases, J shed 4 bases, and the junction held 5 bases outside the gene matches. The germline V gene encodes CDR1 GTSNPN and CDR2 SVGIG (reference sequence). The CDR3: CAWSSGGRYEQYF. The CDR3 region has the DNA TGTGCCTGGAGCTCAGGGGGCAGGTACGAGCAGTACTTC.

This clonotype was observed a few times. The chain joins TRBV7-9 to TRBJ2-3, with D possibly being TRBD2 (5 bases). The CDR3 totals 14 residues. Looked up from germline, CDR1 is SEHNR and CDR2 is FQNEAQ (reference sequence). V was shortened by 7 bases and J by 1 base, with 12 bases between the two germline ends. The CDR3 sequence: CASMVGGGTDTQYF. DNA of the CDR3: TGTGCCAGCATGGTTGGAGGTGGCACAGATACGCAGTATTTT.

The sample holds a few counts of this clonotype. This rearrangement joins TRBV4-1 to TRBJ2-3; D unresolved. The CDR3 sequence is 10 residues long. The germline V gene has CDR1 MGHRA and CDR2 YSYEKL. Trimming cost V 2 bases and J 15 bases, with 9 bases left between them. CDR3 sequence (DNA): TGCGCCAGCAGCCAACACGCTTCATATTTT. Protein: CASSQHASYF.

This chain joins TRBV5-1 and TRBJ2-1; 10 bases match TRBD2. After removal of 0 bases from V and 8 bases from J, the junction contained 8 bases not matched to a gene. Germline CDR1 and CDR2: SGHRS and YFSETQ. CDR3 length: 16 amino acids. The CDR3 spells CASSLVGTSAADEQFF. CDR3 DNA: TGCGCCAGCAGCTTGGTAGGGACTAGCGCAGCCGATGAGCAGTTCTTC.

CDR3 nucleotides: TGCGCCAGCAGCTCTACAGCGGGAGCTGTCTACGAGCAGTACTTC. Its protein product is CASSSTAGAVYEQYF. The V and J genes are TRBV5-1 and TRBJ2-7; TRBD2 matches at 8 bases. CDR1 and CDR2 from the germline V gene are SGHRS and YFSETQ. Unmatched junction bases numbered 8, after V lost 3 bases and J lost 3 bases. CDR3 length: 15 amino acids.

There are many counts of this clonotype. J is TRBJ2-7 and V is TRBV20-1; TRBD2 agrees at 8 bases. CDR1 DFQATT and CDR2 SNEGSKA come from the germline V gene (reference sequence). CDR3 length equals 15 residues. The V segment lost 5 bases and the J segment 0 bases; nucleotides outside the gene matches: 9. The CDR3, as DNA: TGCAGTGCTTGGGGTAGCGGGAAAATCTCCTACGAGCAGTACTTC. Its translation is CSAWGSGKISYEQYF.

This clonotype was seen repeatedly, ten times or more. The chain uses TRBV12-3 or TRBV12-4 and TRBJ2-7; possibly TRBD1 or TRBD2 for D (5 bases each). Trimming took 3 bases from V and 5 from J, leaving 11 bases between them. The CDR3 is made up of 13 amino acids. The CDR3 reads CASSFWGKNEQYF. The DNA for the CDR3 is TGTGCCAGCAGTTTCTGGGGGAAAAACGAGCAGTACTTC.

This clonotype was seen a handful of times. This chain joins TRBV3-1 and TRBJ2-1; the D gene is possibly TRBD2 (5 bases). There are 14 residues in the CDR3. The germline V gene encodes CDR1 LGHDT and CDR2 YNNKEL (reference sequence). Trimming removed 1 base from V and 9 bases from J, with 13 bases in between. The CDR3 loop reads CASSQAGYRGEQFF. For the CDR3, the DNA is TGTGCCAGCAGCCAAGCCGGTTACCGGGGTGAGCAGTTCTTC.

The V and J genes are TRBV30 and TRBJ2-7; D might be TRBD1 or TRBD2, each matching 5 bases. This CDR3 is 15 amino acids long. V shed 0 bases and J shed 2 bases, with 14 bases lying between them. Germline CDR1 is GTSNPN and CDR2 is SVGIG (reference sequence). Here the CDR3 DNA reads TGTGCCTGGAGTGTATTTTCAGGGAGCGCCTACGAGCAGTACTTC. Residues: CAWSVFSGSAYEQYF.

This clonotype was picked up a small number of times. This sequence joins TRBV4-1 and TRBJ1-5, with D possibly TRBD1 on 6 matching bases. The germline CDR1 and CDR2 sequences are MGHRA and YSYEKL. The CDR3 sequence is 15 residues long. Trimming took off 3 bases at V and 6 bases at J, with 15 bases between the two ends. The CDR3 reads CASSHGGGWGQPQHF. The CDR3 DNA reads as TGCGCCAGCAGCCACGGAGGGGGGTGGGGTCAGCCCCAGCATTTT.

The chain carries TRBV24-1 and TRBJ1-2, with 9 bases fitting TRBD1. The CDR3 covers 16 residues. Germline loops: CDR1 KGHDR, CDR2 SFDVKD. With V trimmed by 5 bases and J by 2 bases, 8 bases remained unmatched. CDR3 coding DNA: TGTGCCACCAGTGGTCCCCCAACAGGGGGCAACTATGGCTACACCTTC. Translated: CATSGPPTGGNYGYTF.

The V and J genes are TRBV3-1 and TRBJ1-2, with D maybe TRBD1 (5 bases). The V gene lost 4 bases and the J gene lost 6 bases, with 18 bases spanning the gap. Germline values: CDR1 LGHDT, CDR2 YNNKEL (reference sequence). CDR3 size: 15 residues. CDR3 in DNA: TGTGCCAGCAGCCCAGGGCGGGCCCTTCGTAATGGCTACACCTTC. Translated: CASSPGRALRNGYTF.